What follows are 23 T cell receptor beta chains derived from one specimen sequenced in a study of shared clonotypes between healthy human individuals (dated by TCRdb to about 2020). To prepare the library, the immunoSEQ multiplex PCR assay was applied. In its TCRdb copy, this immuneACCESS table keeps in-frame sequences only and misses some clones. Where compared with another copy, unresolved V genes explain less than half of these, and the others have no known cause. The sample table lists 2,500,000 or so clones, roughly 93% of them with a count of one. The ten largest make up 0.36% of the sample. Sequenced sample: naive CD4+ T cells from PBMCs. The cell subset or site label, read with the paper, signifies: CD45RA+ positively selected. These receptors came from a man aged 18 to 30 in good health. Some clones in this sample may be carry-over from other donors' samples.

In the case of this clone: Distinct nucleotide sequences in the sample also encode this CDR3. The genes are TRBV11-2 and TRBJ2-3; no reliable D call. CDR1 and CDR2 (germline): SGHAT, FQNNGV. Trimming left V 0 bases short and J 6 bases short, with 1 base between. There are 11 residues in the CDR3. CDR3 protein: CASSLEDTQYF. The DNA of the CDR3 is TGTGCCAGCAGCTTAGAGGATACGCAGTATTTT.

The rearrangement uses TRBV5-4 and TRBJ2-3, with 7 bases that match TRBD2. In germline, CDR1 is SGHNT, CDR2 YYREEE (reference sequence). The CDR3 has 14 amino acids. The ends lost 3 bases at V and 6 bases at J; junction bases unmatched: 7. CDR3 nucleotides: TGTGCCAGCAGCTCAAGGACTAGGCCGGATACGCAGTATTTT. It yields the protein CASSSRTRPDTQYF.

The chain employs TRBV28 and TRBJ2-2; D ambiguous. This CDR3 is built from 17 residues. V lost 8 bases, J lost 4 bases, and 23 bases lay in between. Germline V CDR1 and CDR2: MDHEN, SYDVKM. This CDR3 is CASGEPKWVGATGELFF. The CDR3 DNA is TGTGCCAGCGGCGAACCGAAGTGGGTAGGTGCCACCGGGGAGCTGTTTTTT.

A remark on this clone: At the DNA level, this CDR3 is encoded by other sequences in the same sample as well. The chain joins TRBV28 to TRBJ1-5; D perhaps matches TRBD1 (6 bases). In germline, CDR1 is MDHEN, CDR2 SYDVKM. The CDR3 has 15 amino acids. V lost 6 bases and J 2 bases, leaving 14 bases between the germline ends. Here the CDR3 reads CASSHRGQGNQPQHF. The CDR3, as DNA: TGTGCCAGCAGCCACCGGGGGCAAGGCAATCAGCCCCAGCATTTT.

V and J are TRBV4-1 and TRBJ2-7; D may be TRBD2 (6 bases). This CDR3 has 17 amino acids. V gave up 1 base and J gave up 3 bases, with 19 bases separating them. CDR1 is MGHRA, CDR2 YSYEKL, per germline. The CDR3: CASSQGGAGWLGYEQYF. DNA for the CDR3: TGCGCCAGCAGCCAAGGTGGGGCGGGGTGGCTAGGCTACGAGCAGTACTTC.

The sample holds one count of this clone. The gene calls are TRBV5-1 and TRBJ1-3, with no clear D. Trimming took off 5 bases at V and 0 bases at J, with 12 bases between the two ends. The CDR3 runs to 15 residues. Germline loops: CDR1 SGHRS, CDR2 YFSETQ. CDR3 nucleotides: TGCGCCAGCAGTCCCCCTGCTGGCTCTGGAAACACCATATATTTT. Protein sequence: CASSPPAGSGNTIYF. Full variable domain (remainder filled in from reference TRBV5-1 and TRBJ1-3): KAGVTQTPRYLIKTRGQQVTLSCSPISGHRSVSWYQQTPGQGLQFLFEYFSETQRNKGNFPGRFSGRQFSNSRSEMNVSTLELGDSALYLCASSPPAGSGNTIYFGEGSWLTVV.

The rearrangement links TRBV28 to TRBJ2-7; no clear D gene. Trimming left V 5 bases short and J 4 bases short, with 12 bases between. The CDR3 is 13 amino acids. CDR1 is MDHEN and CDR2 is SYDVKM in the germline V gene. CDR3 loop: CASSPTAGYEQYF. CDR3 nucleotide sequence: TGTGCCAGCAGTCCTACAGCTGGATACGAGCAGTACTTC.

The chain joins TRBV7-9 to TRBJ2-7, with D maybe TRBD2 (5 bases). V was trimmed by 5 bases and J by 2 bases, leaving 19 bases between them. The CDR3 is 16 amino acids. Germline lookup yields CDR1 SEHNR and CDR2 FQNEAQ (reference sequence). CDR3 protein: CASSQRQVTDPYEQYF. For the CDR3, the DNA is TGTGCCAGCAGCCAGCGGCAGGTAACGGATCCCTACGAGCAGTACTTC.

The V and J genes are TRBV5-1 and TRBJ1-4; 7 bases map to TRBD1. CDR3 length equals 16 residues. Germline V gene data show CDR1 as SGHRS and CDR2 as YFSETQ. V trimming: 2 bases; J trimming: 7 bases; junction bases outside the gene matches: 11. The CDR3 protein is CASSFGTTGRGEKLFF. DNA of the CDR3: TGCGCCAGCAGCTTCGGGACGACAGGGCGGGGTGAAAAACTGTTTTTT.

V is TRBV6-5 and J is TRBJ1-1; D not certain. The CDR3 extends over 12 amino acids. The germline gives CDR1 MNHEY, CDR2 SVGAGI. The V end was cut by 6 bases, the J end by 6 bases, with 11 bases between. The CDR3 spells CASSPARSEAFF. CDR3 nucleotides: TGTGCCAGCAGCCCCGCCAGGTCTGAAGCTTTCTTT.

The genes are TRBV6-1 and TRBJ1-1; 8 nucleotides match TRBD1. V was pared by 4 bases and J by 3 bases, with 7 bases of the junction left unmatched. The CDR3 loop spans 15 amino acids. Germline V gives CDR1 MNHNS, CDR2 SASEGT. CDR3 residues: CASSVQTGVDTEAFF. CDR3 DNA sequence: TGTGCCAGCAGTGTCCAGACAGGGGTTGACACTGAAGCTTTCTTT.

The chain employs TRBV28 and TRBJ1-2; 7 positions match TRBD1. With 5 bases clipped from V and 2 bases from J, the junction kept 14 bases outside the gene matches. The CDR3 is 17 amino acids. Germline V gene sequence: CDR1 MDHEN, CDR2 SYDVKM. CDR3 sequence reads: CASSLRVQGQSNYGYTF. The CDR3 coding sequence is TGTGCCAGCAGTCTGAGAGTGCAGGGACAGAGCAACTATGGCTACACCTTC.

The V and J genes are TRBV18 and TRBJ1-1; D possibly corresponds to TRBD1 (5 bases). Germline V lookup: CDR1 KGHSH, CDR2 LQKENI. The length of the CDR3 is 14 residues. The V gene lost 3 bases and the J gene lost 8 bases, with 16 bases spanning the gap. The CDR3 DNA reads TGTGCCAGCTCACCTAACCCGACAGTCATCGAAGCTTTCTTT. Protein sequence: CASSPNPTVIEAFF.

The chain employs TRBV6-5 and TRBJ2-2; TRBD1 agrees at 9 bases. The ends lost 7 bases at V and 4 bases at J; junction bases unmatched: 7. CDR3 length: 15 amino acids. In germline, CDR1 is MNHEY, CDR2 SVGAGI. The CDR3 spells CASNRQGGRTGELFF. The CDR3 DNA is TGTGCCAGCAACCGACAGGGGGGGCGCACCGGGGAGCTGTTTTTT.

The V gene is TRBV5-4, the J gene TRBJ1-2; 11 bases are a match to TRBD1. After removal of 4 bases from V and 2 bases from J, the junction contained 4 bases not matched to a gene. Germline values: CDR1 SGHNT, CDR2 YYREEE (reference sequence). The CDR3 covers 15 residues. The CDR3 loop is CASSDRTGGNYGYTF. CDR3 coding DNA: TGTGCCAGCAGCGATCGGACAGGGGGCAACTATGGCTACACCTTC.

With respect to this clone: Distinct nucleotide sequences in the sample also encode this CDR3. V and J are TRBV28 and TRBJ2-3, with D unclear. The CDR3 consists of 12 residues. Germline CDR1 MDHEN, CDR2 SYDVKM. V was pared by 2 bases and J by 3 bases, with 3 bases between. In DNA, the CDR3 is TGTGCCAGCAGTTTACCGACAGATACGCAGTATTTT. Amino acid sequence: CASSLPTDTQYF.

The chain couples TRBV5-1 to TRBJ1-1; 7 bases map to TRBD1. CDR3 size: 15 residues. With 4 bases clipped from V and 3 bases from J, the junction kept 9 bases outside the gene matches. Germline-derived CDR1 and CDR2 are SGHRS and YFSETQ. The CDR3 region has the DNA TGCGCCAGCAGCCCTACACACGGGACAGACACTGAAGCTTTCTTT. It codes for CASSPTHGTDTEAFF.

The chain couples TRBV6-5 to TRBJ1-2; a possible D gene is TRBD1 (5 bases). Trimming removed 0 bases at V and 8 bases at J, with 16 bases between. The CDR3 is made up of 15 amino acids. Germline CDR1 is MNHEY and CDR2 is SVGAGI. CDR3 sequence: CASSYSPQGPKGYTF. The CDR3 nucleotides read TGTGCCAGCAGTTACTCTCCGCAGGGACCAAAAGGCTACACCTTC.

The chain uses TRBV7-9 and TRBJ2-1, with TRBD2 matching over 9 bases. The junction had 6 bases not matched to a gene; V was cut back by 11 bases and J by 4 bases. This CDR3 spans 13 amino acids. CDR1 and CDR2 from the germline V gene are SEHNR and FQNEAQ (reference sequence). The CDR3 DNA is TGTGCCGGCGGGAGGGCCGGGTACAATGAGCAGTTCTTC. Translated, it gives CAGGRAGYNEQFF.

The rearrangement links TRBV5-1 to TRBJ2-3, with D possibly matching TRBD2 (6 bases). CDR1 is SGHRS, CDR2 YFSETQ, per germline. This CDR3 is built from 15 residues. Trimming pared 6 bases from V and 0 bases from J, leaving 14 bases between. CDR3 sequence reads: CASNNPGRSTDTQYF. In nucleotides, the CDR3 is TGCGCCAGCAACAACCCCGGGAGAAGCACAGATACGCAGTATTTT.

The count of this clone is one. The rearrangement links TRBV14 to TRBJ2-3, with a tentative D call TRBD2 (5 bases). From germline, CDR1 is SGHDN and CDR2 FVKESK. The V end lost 4 bases, the J end lost 11 bases, and 16 bases lay between the germline ends. The CDR3 is 13 amino acids. The DNA of the CDR3 is TGTGCCAGCAGCCGAGGGAATTTACGGGGGCAGTATTTT. Translated, it gives CASSRGNLRGQYF.

The CDR3, as DNA: TGTGCCAGCAGTAGAGCGGGAGGGCAGGTGTATTTT. This sequence encodes CASSRAGGQVYF. The chain joins TRBV6-5 to TRBJ2-3, with TRBD2 identical over 10 bases. Germline values: CDR1 MNHEY, CDR2 SVGAGI. The length of the CDR3 is 12 residues. V lost 5 bases, J lost 14 bases, and 7 bases stayed unmatched.

The CDR3 DNA reads as TGCGCCAGCAGCCAAGGACGGTGGGGGTCCTACGAGCAGTACTTC. It encodes CASSQGRWGSYEQYF. V is TRBV4-1 and J is TRBJ2-7, with D perhaps TRBD1 or TRBD2 (5 bases each). The CDR3 has 15 amino acids. V gave up 1 base and J gave up 1 base, with 11 bases separating them. Germline values: CDR1 MGHRA, CDR2 YSYEKL.